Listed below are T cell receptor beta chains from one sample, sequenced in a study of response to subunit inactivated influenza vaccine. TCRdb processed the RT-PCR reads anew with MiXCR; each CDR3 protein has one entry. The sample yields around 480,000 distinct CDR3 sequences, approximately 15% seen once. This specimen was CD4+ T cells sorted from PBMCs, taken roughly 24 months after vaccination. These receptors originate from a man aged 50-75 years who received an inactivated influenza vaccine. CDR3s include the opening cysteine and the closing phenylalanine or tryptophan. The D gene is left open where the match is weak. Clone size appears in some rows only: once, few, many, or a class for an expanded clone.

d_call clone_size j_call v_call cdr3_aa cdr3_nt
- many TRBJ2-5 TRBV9 CASSPPGVQETQYF TGTGCCAGCAGCCCCCCTGGGGTCCAAGAGACCCAGTACTTC
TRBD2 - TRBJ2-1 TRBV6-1 CASSISPPASGNEQFF TGTGCCAGCAGTATATCCCCCCCGGCTAGCGGTAATGAGCAGTTCTTC
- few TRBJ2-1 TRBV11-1 CASSLRDLTNEQFF TGTGCCAGCAGCTTAAGGGATTTAACCAATGAGCAGTTCTTC
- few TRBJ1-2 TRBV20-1 CSARPWGLNYGYTF TGCAGTGCTAGGCCTTGGGGGCTGAACTATGGCTACACCTTC
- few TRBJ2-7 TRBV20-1 CSGRSPYHEQYF TGCAGTGGGAGGAGTCCTTACCACGAGCAGTACTTC
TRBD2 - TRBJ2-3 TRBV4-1 CASSQVLGGATDTQYF TGCGCCAGCAGCCAAGTCCTCGGGGGGGCCACAGATACGCAGTATTTT
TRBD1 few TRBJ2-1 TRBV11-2 CASSRPGQGFYEQFF TGTGCCAGCAGCCGACCGGGACAGGGTTTTTATGAGCAGTTCTTC
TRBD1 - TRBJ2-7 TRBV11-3 CASSPGTGAYEKYF TGTGCCAGCAGCCCCGGGACAGGGGCCTACGAGAAGTACTTC
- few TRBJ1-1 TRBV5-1 CASSTPLRGGNTEAFF TGCGCCAGCAGCACACCCCTCAGAGGGGGGAACACTGAAGCTTTCTTT
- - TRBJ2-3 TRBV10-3 CAISGGRRGPDTQYF TGTGCCATCAGCGGAGGGAGGAGGGGGCCAGATACGCAGTATTTT
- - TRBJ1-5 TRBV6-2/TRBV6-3 CASSPGWVGGPPQHF TGTGCCAGCAGTCCCGGTTGGGTGGGTGGGCCGCCCCAGCATTTT
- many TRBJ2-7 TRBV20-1 CSASLPVFPYEQYF TGCAGTGCTAGTCTGCCAGTCTTCCCCTACGAGCAGTACTTC
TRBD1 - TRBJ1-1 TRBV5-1 CASSLGQTGGAEAFF TGCGCCAGCAGCTTGGGACAGACAGGGGGCGCGGAAGCTTTCTTT
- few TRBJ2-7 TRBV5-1 CASSLEGGTLAADEQYF TGCGCCAGCAGCTTGGAAGGGGGGACGTTAGCGGCGGACGAGCAGTACTTC
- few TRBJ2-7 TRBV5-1 CASSFARDEQYF TGCGCCAGCAGCTTTGCCAGGGACGAGCAGTACTTC
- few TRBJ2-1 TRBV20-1 CSAYRDSSAGEQFF TGCAGTGCCTACCGGGACTCCTCTGCGGGTGAGCAGTTCTTC
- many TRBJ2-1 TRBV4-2 CASSQDSSRVYNEQFF TGTGCCAGCAGCCAAGATTCGAGCAGGGTCTACAATGAGCAGTTCTTC
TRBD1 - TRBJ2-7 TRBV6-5 CASSSPGTGLYEQYF TGTGCCAGCAGTTCCCCAGGGACAGGTTTATACGAGCAGTACTTC
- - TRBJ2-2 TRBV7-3 CASSSKSGTGELFF TGTGCCAGCAGCTCTAAGAGCGGAACCGGGGAGCTGTTTTTT
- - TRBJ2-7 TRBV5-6 CASSLGRRTYEQYF TGTGCCAGCAGCCTGGGACGGCGAACCTACGAGCAGTACTTC
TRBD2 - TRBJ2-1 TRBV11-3 CASSTRESSYNEQFF TGTGCCAGCAGCACGCGGGAGAGCTCCTACAATGAGCAGTTCTTC
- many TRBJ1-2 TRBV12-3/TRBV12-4 CASSLDPAYGYTF TGTGCCAGCAGTTTAGATCCAGCCTATGGCTACACCTTC
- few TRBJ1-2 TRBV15 CATSRGGAFGYTF TGTGCCACCAGCAGAGGGGGGGCGTTCGGCTACACCTTC